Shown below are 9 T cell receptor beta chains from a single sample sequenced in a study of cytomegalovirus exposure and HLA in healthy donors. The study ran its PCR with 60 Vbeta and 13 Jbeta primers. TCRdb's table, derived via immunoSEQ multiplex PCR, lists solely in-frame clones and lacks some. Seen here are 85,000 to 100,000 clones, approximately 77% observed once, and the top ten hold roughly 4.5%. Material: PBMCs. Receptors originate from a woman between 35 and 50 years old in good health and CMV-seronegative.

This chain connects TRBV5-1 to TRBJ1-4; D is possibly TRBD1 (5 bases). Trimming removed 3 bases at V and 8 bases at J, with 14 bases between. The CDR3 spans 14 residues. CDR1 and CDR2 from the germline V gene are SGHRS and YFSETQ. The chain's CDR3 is CASSYSTDDEKLFF. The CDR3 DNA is TGCGCCAGCAGCTATTCGACAGACGACGAAAAACTGTTTTTT. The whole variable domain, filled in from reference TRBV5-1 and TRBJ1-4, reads KAGVTQTPRYLIKTRGQQVTLSCSPISGHRSVSWYQQTPGQGLQFLFEYFSETQRNKGNFPGRFSGRQFSNSRSEMNVSTLELGDSALYLCASSYSTDDEKLFFGSGTQLSVL.

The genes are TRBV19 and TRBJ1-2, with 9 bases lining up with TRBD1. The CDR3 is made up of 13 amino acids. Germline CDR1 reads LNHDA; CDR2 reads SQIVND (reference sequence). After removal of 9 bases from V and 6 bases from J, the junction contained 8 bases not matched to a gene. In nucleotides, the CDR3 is TGTGCCAGCACCCCCGGGACAGGGAATGGCTACACCTTC. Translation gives CASTPGTGNGYTF.

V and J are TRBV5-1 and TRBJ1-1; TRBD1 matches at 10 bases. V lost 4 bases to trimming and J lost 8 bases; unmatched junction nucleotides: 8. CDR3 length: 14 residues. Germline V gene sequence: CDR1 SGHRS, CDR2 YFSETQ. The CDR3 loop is CASSMGQGWDEAFF. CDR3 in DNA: TGCGCCAGCAGCATGGGACAGGGGTGGGACGAAGCTTTCTTT.

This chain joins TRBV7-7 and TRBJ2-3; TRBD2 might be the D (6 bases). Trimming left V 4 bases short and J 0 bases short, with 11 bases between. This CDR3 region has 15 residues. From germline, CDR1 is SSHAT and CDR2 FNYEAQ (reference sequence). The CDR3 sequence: CASSSQLASTDTQYF. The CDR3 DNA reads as TGTGCCAGCAGCTCCCAGCTAGCGAGCACAGATACGCAGTATTTT.

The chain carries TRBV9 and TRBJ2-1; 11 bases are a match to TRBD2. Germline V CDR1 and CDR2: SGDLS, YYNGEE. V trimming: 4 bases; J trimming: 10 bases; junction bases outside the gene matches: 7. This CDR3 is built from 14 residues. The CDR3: CASSLSGGAEEQFF. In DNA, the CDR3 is TGTGCCAGCAGCCTTAGCGGGGGGGCGGAGGAGCAGTTCTTC.

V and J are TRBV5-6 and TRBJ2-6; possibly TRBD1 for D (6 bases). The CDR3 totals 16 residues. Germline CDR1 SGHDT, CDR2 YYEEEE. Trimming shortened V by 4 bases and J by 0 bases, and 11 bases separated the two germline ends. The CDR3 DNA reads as TGTGCCAGCAGCCTACAGGGCGGCTCTGGGGCCAACGTCCTGACTTTC. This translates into CASSLQGGSGANVLTF.

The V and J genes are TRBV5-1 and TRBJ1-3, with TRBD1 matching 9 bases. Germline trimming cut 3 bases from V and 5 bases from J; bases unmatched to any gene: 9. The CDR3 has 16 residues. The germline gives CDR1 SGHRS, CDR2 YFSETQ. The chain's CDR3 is CASSSTGQGLRNTIYF. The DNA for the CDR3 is TGCGCCAGCAGCTCGACGGGACAGGGATTGAGAAACACCATATATTTT.

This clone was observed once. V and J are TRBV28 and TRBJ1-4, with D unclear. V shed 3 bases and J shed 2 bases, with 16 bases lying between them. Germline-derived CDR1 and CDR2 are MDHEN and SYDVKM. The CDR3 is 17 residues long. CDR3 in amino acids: CASSFSRYQTTNEKLFF. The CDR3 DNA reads TGTGCCAGCAGTTTCAGTCGGTATCAGACTACTAATGAAAAACTGTTTTTT. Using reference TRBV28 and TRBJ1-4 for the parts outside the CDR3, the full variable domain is DVKVTQSSRYLVKRTGEKVFLECVQDMDHENMFWYRQDPGLGLRLIYFSYDVKMKEKGDIPEGYSVSREKKERFSLILESASTNQTSMYLCASSFSRYQTTNEKLFFGSGTQLSVL.

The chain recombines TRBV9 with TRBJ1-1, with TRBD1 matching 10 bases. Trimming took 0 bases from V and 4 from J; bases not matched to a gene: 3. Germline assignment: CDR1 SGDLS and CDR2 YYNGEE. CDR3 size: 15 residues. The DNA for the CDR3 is TGTGCCAGCAGCGTAGTAGGGACAGGGGCCACTGAAGCTTTCTTT. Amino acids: CASSVVGTGATEAFF.